The subject of this entry is one TCR beta chain. The antigen is unknown. This sample was taken from a study of Ad26.COV2.S vaccination and SARS-CoV-2 variants. Study overall: COV1001, an Ad26.COV2.S trial, supplied this vaccine-arm donor.

Clones were read by immunoSEQ multiplex PCR, and TCRdb kept only the in-frame ones, dropping some. This table holds roughly 300,000 clones, roughly 90% found once. Specified treatment: around 19 received Ad26.COV2.S at low or high dose, single or two shots; 5 received placebo; per-sample allocation not given. Repertoires come from day 63 after the first vaccine or placebo injection. Its platform was an Ad26 vector, and its expressed antigen was Wuhan-strain SARS-CoV-2 spike. CDR1 and CDR2 (germline): SQVTM, ANQGSEA. The ends were cut back, 7 bases at V and 2 bases at J, with 11 bases in the middle. There are 13 residues in the CDR3. General study results and limits: Post-vaccination spike-specific CD8+ and CD4+ T cell responses reportedly had substantial breadth. Possibly, TCR breadth and depth analyses underestimated total T cell responses.

The rearrangement links TRBV29-1 to TRBJ2-2, with a tentative D call TRBD2 (5 bases). The sequencing here drew on peripheral blood, taken in a trial of Ad26.COV2.S vaccine versus placebo. The sequence was obtained from a person between 18 and 65 years old who received the Ad26.COV2.S COVID-19 vaccine or a placebo. CDR3 region: CSANDYNTGELFF. CDR3 DNA sequence: TGCAGCGCTAACGACTATAACACCGGGGAGCTGTTTTTT.